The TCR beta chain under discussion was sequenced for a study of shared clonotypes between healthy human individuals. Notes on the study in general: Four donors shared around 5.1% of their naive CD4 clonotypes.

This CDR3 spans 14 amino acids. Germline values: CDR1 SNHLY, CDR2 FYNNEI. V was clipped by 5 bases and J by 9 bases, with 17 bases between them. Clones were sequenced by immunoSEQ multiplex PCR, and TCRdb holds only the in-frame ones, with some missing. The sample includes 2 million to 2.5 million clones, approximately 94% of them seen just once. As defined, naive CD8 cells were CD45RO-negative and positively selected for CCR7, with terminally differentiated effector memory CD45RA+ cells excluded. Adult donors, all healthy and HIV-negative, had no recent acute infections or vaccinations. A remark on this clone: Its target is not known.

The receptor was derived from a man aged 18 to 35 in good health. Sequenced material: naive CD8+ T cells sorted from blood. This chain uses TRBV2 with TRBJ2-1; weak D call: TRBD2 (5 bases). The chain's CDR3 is CASSSGLGLIEQFF. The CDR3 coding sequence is TGTGCCAGCAGTTCAGGTCTAGGACTTATTGAGCAGTTCTTC.